Below, 2 T cell receptor beta chains from the same sample are listed, as sequenced in a study of blood T cell repertoires in COVID-19. Produced via immunoSEQ multiplex PCR; TCRdb's table is partial and in-frame only. This sample carries approximately 170,000 clones, roughly 85% of them seen once, and the ten largest clones take more than 7.5%. The sample comprised peripheral blood. All receptors derive from a man between 45 and 60 years old with active or convalescent COVID-19.

This chain links TRBV19 with TRBJ2-7, with 12 bases fitting TRBD1. Trimming cost V 3 bases and J 2 bases; bases outside gene matches: 5. The CDR3 is 16 amino acids. Germline V gene lookup returns CDR1 LNHDA and CDR2 SQIVND (reference sequence). For the CDR3, the DNA is TGTGCCAGTAGTATCGGGACAGGGGGCATGCCCTACGAGCAGTACTTC. Translation: CASSIGTGGMPYEQYF.

The genes are TRBV5-1 and TRBJ2-3; perhaps TRBD1 as D (5 bases). Germline CDR1 is SGHRS and CDR2 is YFSETQ. The length of the CDR3 is 16 residues. Trimming took 2 bases from V and 2 from J, leaving 15 bases between them. The CDR3 here is CASSFDSKGDTDTQYF. Here the CDR3 DNA reads TGCGCCAGCAGCTTCGACAGTAAAGGGGACACAGATACGCAGTATTTT.